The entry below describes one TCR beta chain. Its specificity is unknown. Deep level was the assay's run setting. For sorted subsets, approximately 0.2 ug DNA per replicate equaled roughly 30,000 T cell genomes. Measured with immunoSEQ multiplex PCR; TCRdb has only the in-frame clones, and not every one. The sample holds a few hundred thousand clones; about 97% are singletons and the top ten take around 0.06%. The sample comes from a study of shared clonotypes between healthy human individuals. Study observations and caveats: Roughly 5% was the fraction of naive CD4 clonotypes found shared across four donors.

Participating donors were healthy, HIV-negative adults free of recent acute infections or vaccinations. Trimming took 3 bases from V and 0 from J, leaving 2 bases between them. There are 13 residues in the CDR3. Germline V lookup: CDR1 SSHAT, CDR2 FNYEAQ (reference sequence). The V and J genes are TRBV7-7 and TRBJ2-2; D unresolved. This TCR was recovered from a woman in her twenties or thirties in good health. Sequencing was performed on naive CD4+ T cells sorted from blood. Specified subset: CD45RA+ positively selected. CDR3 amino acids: CASSFSNTGELFF. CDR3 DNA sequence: TGTGCCAGCAGCTTTTCGAACACCGGGGAGCTGTTTTTT.